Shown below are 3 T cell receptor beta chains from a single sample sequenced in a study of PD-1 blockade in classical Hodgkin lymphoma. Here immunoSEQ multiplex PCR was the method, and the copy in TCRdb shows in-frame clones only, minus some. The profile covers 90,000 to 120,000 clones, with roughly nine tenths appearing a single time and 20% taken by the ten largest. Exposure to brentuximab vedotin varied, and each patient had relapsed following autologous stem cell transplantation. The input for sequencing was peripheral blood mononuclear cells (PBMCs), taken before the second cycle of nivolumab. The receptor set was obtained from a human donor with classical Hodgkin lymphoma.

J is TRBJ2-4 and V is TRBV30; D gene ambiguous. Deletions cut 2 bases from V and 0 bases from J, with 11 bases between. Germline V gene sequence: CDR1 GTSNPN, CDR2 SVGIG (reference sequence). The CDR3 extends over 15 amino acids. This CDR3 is CAWSHVGLAKNIQYF. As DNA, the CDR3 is TGTGCCTGGAGTCATGTCGGCCTAGCCAAAAACATTCAGTACTTC. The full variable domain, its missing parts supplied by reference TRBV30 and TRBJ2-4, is SQTIHQWPATLVQPVGSPLSLECTVEGTSNPNLYWYRQAAGRGLQLLFYSVGIGQISSEVPQNLSASRPQDRQFILSSKKLLLSDSGFYLCAWSHVGLAKNIQYFGAGTRLSVL.

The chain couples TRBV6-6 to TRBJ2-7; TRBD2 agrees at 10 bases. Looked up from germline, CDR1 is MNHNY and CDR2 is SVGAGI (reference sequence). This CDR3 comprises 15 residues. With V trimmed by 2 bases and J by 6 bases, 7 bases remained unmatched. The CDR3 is CASSYRASGSGEQYF. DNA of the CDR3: TGTGCCAGCAGTTACAGGGCTAGCGGGAGTGGCGAGCAGTACTTC.

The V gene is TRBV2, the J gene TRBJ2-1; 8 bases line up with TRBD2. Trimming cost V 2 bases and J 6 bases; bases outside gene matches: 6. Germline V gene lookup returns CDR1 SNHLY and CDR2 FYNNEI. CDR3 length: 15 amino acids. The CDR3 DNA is TGTGCCAGCAGTGAAACAACGGGACTAGGCAATGAGCAGTTCTTC. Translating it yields CASSETTGLGNEQFF.